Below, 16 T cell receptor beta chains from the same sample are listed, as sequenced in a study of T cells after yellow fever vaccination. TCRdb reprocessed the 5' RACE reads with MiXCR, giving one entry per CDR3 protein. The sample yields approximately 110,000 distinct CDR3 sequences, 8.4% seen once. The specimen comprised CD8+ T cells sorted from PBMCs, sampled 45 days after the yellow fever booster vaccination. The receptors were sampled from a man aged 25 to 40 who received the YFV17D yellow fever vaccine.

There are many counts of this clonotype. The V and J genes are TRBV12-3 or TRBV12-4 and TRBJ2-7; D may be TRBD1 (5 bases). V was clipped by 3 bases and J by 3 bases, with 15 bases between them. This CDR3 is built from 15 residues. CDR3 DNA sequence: TGTGCCAGCAGTTTCGGCCAGGGCAAGGGCTACGAGCAGTACTTC. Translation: CASSFGQGKGYEQYF.

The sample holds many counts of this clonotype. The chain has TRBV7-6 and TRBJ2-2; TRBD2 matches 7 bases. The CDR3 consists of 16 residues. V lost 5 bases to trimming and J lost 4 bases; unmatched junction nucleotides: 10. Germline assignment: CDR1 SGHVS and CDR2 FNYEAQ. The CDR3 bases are TGTGCCAGCAGCCTCGCTGGTAGCGGGTTCACCGGGGAGCTGTTTTTT. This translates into CASSLAGSGFTGELFF.

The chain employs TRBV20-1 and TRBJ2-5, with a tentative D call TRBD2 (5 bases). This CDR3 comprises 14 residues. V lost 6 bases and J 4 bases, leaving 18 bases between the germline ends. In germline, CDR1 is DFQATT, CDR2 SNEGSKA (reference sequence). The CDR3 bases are TGCAGTGCAGGAGGCGGTCCCCGGGGAGAGACCCAGTACTTC. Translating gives CSAGGGPRGETQYF.

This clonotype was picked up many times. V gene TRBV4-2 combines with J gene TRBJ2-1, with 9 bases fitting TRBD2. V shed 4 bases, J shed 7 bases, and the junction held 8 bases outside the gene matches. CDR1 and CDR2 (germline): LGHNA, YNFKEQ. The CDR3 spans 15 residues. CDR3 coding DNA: TGTGCCAGCAGCCCCTATTGGCGGGAGGGTAATGAGCAGTTCTTC. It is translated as CASSPYWREGNEQFF.

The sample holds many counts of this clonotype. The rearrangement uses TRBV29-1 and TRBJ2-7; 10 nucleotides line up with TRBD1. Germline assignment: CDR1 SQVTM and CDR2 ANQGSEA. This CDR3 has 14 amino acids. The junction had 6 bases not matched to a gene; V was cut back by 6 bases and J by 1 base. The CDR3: CSVPGQGGSYEQYF. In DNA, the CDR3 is TGCAGCGTCCCCGGACAGGGGGGATCCTACGAGCAGTACTTC.

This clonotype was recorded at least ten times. CDR3 in amino acids: CASSSTGGPYNEQFF. CDR3 nucleotide sequence: TGTGCCAGCAGTTCCACCGGGGGCCCCTACAATGAGCAGTTCTTC. This rearrangement joins TRBV27 to TRBJ2-1; D assignment may be TRBD1 or TRBD2 (6 bases each). Trimming took off 4 bases at V and 2 bases at J, with 12 bases between the two ends. Germline CDR1 and CDR2: MNHEY and SMNVEV (reference sequence). The CDR3 runs to 15 residues.

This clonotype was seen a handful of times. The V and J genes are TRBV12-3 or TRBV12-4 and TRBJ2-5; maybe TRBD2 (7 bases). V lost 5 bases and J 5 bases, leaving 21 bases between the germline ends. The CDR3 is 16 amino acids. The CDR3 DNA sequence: TGTGCCAGCAGTACCGTGGGGGGGGCGGTTTGGGAGACCCAGTACTTC. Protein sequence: CASSTVGGAVWETQYF.

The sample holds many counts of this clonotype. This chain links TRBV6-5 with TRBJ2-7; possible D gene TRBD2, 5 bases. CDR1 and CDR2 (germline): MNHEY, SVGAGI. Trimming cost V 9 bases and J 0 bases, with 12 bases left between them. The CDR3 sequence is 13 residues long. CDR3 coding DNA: TGTGCCAGTCACAGCGGTCTCTCCTACGAGCAGTACTTC. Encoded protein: CASHSGLSYEQYF.

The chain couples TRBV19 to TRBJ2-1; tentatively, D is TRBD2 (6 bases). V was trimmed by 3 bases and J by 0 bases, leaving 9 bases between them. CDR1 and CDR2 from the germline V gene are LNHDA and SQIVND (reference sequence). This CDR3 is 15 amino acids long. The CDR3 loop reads CASSMRGSSYNEQFF. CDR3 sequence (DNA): TGTGCCAGTAGTATGCGGGGAAGCTCCTACAATGAGCAGTTCTTC. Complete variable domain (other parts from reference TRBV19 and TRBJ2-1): DGGITQSPKYLFRKEGQNVTLSCEQNLNHDAMYWYRQDPGQGLRLIYYSQIVNDFQKGDIAEGYSVSREKKESFPLTVTSAQKNPTAFYLCASSMRGSSYNEQFFGPGTRLTVL.

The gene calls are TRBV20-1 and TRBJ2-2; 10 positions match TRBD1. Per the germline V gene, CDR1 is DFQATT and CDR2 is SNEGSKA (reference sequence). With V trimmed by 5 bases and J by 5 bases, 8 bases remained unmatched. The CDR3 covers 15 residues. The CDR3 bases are TGCAGTGCTTTGGGGGACAGGGGTTTGACCGGGGAGCTGTTTTTT. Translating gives CSALGDRGLTGELFF.

The CDR3 nucleotides read TGTGCCAGCAGCTTAGACGGTTCGAGAAGATACAATGAGCAGTTCTTC. Translated, it gives CASSLDGSRRYNEQFF. This chain joins TRBV7-9 and TRBJ2-1; D ambiguous. Trimming removed 1 base at V and 4 bases at J, with 14 bases between. Germline CDR1 SEHNR, CDR2 FQNEAQ (reference sequence). This CDR3 has 16 amino acids.

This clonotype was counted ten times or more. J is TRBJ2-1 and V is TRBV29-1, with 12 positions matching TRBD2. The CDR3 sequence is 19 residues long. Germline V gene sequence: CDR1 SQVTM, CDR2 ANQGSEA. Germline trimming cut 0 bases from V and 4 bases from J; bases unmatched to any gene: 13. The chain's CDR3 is CSVEDTSLAGGPNYNEQFF. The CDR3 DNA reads TGCAGCGTTGAAGATACGAGCCTAGCGGGAGGGCCGAATTACAATGAGCAGTTCTTC.

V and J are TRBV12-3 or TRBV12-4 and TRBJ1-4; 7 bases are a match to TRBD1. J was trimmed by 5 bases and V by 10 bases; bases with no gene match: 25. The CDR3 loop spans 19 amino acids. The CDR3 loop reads CAITLYPQGRQGRNEKLFF. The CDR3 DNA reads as TGTGCCATCACCTTATACCCCCAGGGAAGACAGGGTAGGAATGAAAAACTGTTTTTT.

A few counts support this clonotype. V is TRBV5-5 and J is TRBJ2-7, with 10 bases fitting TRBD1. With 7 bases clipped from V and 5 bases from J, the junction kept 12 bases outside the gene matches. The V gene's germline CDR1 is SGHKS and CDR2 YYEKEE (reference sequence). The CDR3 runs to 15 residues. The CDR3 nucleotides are TGTGCCAGCTCCCCCGGCGGGACAGGGGTCCACGAGCAGTACTTC. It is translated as CASSPGGTGVHEQYF.

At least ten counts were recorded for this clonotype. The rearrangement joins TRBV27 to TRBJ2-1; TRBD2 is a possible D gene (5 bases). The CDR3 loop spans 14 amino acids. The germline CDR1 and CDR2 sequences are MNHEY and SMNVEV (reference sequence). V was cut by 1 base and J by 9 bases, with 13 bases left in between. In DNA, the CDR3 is TGTGCCAGCAGTTTATATCCTAGCCTTCCTGAGCAGTTCTTC. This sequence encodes CASSLYPSLPEQFF.

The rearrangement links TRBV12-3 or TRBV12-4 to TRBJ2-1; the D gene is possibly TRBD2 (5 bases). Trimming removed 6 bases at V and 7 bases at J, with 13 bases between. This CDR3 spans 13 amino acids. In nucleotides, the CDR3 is TGTGCCAGCAGCATGGACTCGTTGAATGAGCAGTTCTTC. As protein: CASSMDSLNEQFF.